This T cell receptor beta chain was captured by sequencing in a study of beta chain features in type 1 diabetes. The CDR3 spans 19 residues. Germline CDR1 and CDR2: SGDLS and YYNGEE. The junction had 9 bases not matched to a gene; V was cut back by 0 bases and J by 0 bases. Of the isolated RNA, all was reverse transcribed, and so the sequenced material was expressed TCRB transcripts. This table comes from immunoSEQ multiplex PCR, and its TCRdb copy is limited to in-frame clones, with some not included. The table has under 400,000 clones, around 19% seen once. The sample holds a few counts of this clone.

Material: naive CD4+ T cells from blood. This chain uses TRBV9 with TRBJ2-3, with TRBD2 identical over 11 bases. The TCR sequence derives from a woman in her late teens or twenties in good health. The CDR3 region is CASSVATGGTSGSTDTQYF. CDR3 in DNA: TGTGCCAGCAGCGTAGCTACCGGGGGGACTAGCGGTAGCACAGATACGCAGTATTTT. Together with reference TRBV9 and TRBJ2-3, the CDR3 gives the full variable domain: DSGVTQTPKHLITATGQRVTLRCSPRSGDLSVYWYQQSLDQGLQFLIQYYNGEERAKGNILERFSAQQFPDLHSELNLSSLELGDSALYFCASSVATGGTSGSTDTQYFGPGTRLTVL.